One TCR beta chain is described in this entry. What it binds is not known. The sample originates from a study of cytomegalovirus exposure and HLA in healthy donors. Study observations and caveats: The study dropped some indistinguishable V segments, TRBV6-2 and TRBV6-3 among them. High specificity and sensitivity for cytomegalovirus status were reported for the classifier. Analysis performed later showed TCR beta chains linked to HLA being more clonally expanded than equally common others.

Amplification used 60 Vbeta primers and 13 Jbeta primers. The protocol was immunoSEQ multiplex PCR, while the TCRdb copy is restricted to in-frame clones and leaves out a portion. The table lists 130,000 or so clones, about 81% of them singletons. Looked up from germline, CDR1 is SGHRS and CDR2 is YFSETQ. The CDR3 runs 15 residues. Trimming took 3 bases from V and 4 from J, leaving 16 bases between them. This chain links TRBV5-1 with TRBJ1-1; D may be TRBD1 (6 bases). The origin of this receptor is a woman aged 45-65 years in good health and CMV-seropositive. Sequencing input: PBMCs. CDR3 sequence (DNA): TGCGCCAGCAGCTCGCTAGGCAGGGGAGTCACTGAAGCTTTCTTT. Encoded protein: CASSSLGRGVTEAFF.